The 22 T cell receptor beta chains given below trace back to one sample, sequenced in a study of cytomegalovirus exposure and HLA in healthy donors. With 60 Vbeta and 13 Jbeta primers, the PCR was carried out. Assay: immunoSEQ multiplex PCR; the TCRdb copy retains only in-frame clones and omits some. The sample carries under 100,000 clones, around 81% recorded once. Sequencing was carried out using PBMCs. The receptors stem from a woman in her seventies in good health and CMV-seropositive.

The chain recombines TRBV15 with TRBJ2-1; the D gene is possibly TRBD2 (6 bases). Trimming stripped 1 base from V and 4 bases from J, with 8 bases between. Germline V gives CDR1 LNHNV, CDR2 YYDKDF (reference sequence). The CDR3 spans 14 residues. The DNA for the CDR3 is TGTGCCACCAGCAGAGGGGGGGTTTACAATGAGCAGTTCTTC. Protein product: CATSRGGVYNEQFF.

The chain recombines TRBV7-2 with TRBJ2-7, with D unresolved. This CDR3 has 13 amino acids. CDR1 SGHTA and CDR2 FQGNSA come from the germline V gene. V lost 3 bases to trimming and J lost 5 bases, with 11 bases between them. In DNA form, the CDR3 reads TGTGCCAGCAGCTTTCATATGGCCAACGAGCAGTACTTC. Translating gives CASSFHMANEQYF.

The chain carries TRBV19 and TRBJ2-2; 9 positions agree with TRBD2. Trimming removed 3 bases from V and 1 base from J; junction bases left unmatched: 3. Germline V gives CDR1 LNHDA, CDR2 SQIVND (reference sequence). This CDR3 spans 16 amino acids. For the CDR3, the DNA is TGTGCCAGTAGTATGCGGGGGGGGAGGAACACCGGGGAGCTGTTTTTT. Encoded protein: CASSMRGGRNTGELFF.

This clone turned up a few times. The chain employs TRBV19 and TRBJ2-1; the D is unclear. CDR3 length: 11 amino acids. V was clipped by 6 bases and J by 10 bases, with 10 bases between them. The germline V gene encodes CDR1 LNHDA and CDR2 SQIVND (reference sequence). This CDR3 is CASSQTSEQFF. CDR3 in DNA: TGTGCCAGTAGCCAAACATCCGAGCAGTTCTTC.

This clone was recorded a few times. The chain has TRBV19 and TRBJ1-2, with a possible D match to TRBD1 (5 bases). Per the germline V gene, CDR1 is LNHDA and CDR2 is SQIVND (reference sequence). Trimming pared 4 bases from V and 6 bases from J, leaving 15 bases between. The CDR3 is 14 amino acids. The CDR3 region is CASSRGFTGNGYTF. In nucleotides, the CDR3 is TGTGCCAGTAGTAGGGGATTTACAGGAAATGGCTACACCTTC.

V is TRBV5-6 and J is TRBJ1-4; 9 nucleotides agree with TRBD1. V lost 3 bases to trimming and J lost 2 bases; unmatched junction nucleotides: 8. This CDR3 has 17 residues. Germline lookup yields CDR1 SGHDT and CDR2 YYEEEE. CDR3 nucleotide sequence: TGTGCCAGCAGCTGGAGGAGCACAGGGGGCACTAATGAAAAACTGTTTTTT. Residues: CASSWRSTGGTNEKLFF.

This clone has more than one count but fewer than ten. This chain connects TRBV7-3 to TRBJ2-1, with TRBD1 as a possible D gene (6 bases). Germline assignment: CDR1 SGHTA and CDR2 FQGTGA. CDR3 length: 13 amino acids. V gave up 5 bases and J gave up 4 bases, with 9 bases separating them. The DNA for the CDR3 is TGTGCCAGCAGCGTTACAGGGTACAATGAGCAGTTCTTC. The encoded protein is CASSVTGYNEQFF.

The rearrangement uses TRBV9 and TRBJ2-1; the D gene is possibly TRBD2 (7 bases). The V end lost 0 bases, the J end lost 0 bases, and 13 bases lay between the germline ends. CDR3 length equals 17 residues. Germline CDR1 and CDR2: SGDLS and YYNGEE. The CDR3 here is CASSVEGGGSSYNEQFF. The CDR3 nucleotides are TGTGCCAGCAGCGTAGAGGGGGGGGGAAGCTCCTACAATGAGCAGTTCTTC.

The J gene is TRBJ1-1, the V gene TRBV19; D is unclear. This CDR3 has 15 amino acids. V shed 2 bases and J shed 5 bases, with 15 bases lying between them. Per the germline V gene, CDR1 is LNHDA and CDR2 is SQIVND (reference sequence). CDR3 sequence (DNA): TGTGCCAGTAGTATAATTAGTACGGGGTGGACTGAAGCTTTCTTT. It specifies CASSIISTGWTEAFF.

This rearrangement joins TRBV28 to TRBJ2-7; a weak D match, TRBD2 (5 bases). Germline V gene lookup returns CDR1 MDHEN and CDR2 SYDVKM. The CDR3 loop spans 17 amino acids. Trimming pared 5 bases from V and 5 bases from J, leaving 25 bases between. In DNA form, the CDR3 reads TGTGCCAGCAGTCCCTTAGTGGAGGCGCCGGCGCTTGACGAGCAGTACTTC. Translation: CASSPLVEAPALDEQYF.

The rearrangement uses TRBV2 and TRBJ1-6; possible D gene TRBD1, 6 bases. CDR1 is SNHLY and CDR2 is FYNNEI in the germline V gene. V was trimmed by 8 bases and J by 7 bases, leaving 15 bases between them. The CDR3 loop spans 14 amino acids. The CDR3 nucleotides are TGTGCCAGCCACCTCAGGGGAATGAATTCACCCCTCCACTTT. The encoded protein is CASHLRGMNSPLHF.

The rearrangement uses TRBV18 and TRBJ1-2; perhaps TRBD1 as D (6 bases). V shed 2 bases and J shed 1 base, with 11 bases lying between them. Looked up from germline, CDR1 is KGHSH and CDR2 is LQKENI. There are 15 residues in the CDR3. The CDR3, as DNA: TGTGCCAGCTCACCAGGGACATCAAATAACTATGGCTACACCTTC. Translating gives CASSPGTSNNYGYTF.

In its sample, this clone was seen once. The chain joins TRBV28 to TRBJ1-2; D might be TRBD1 (6 bases). Per germline, CDR1 MDHEN and CDR2 SYDVKM. The CDR3 sequence is 13 residues long. Trimming removed 3 bases from V and 4 bases from J, with 9 bases in between. As DNA, the CDR3 is TGTGCCAGCAGTTTGGGGGCCCCCTATGGCTACACCTTC. Its translation is CASSLGAPYGYTF.

V gene TRBV19 combines with J gene TRBJ2-5; 9 bases align to TRBD1. V lost 2 bases, J lost 4 bases, and 8 bases stayed unmatched. CDR1 LNHDA and CDR2 SQIVND come from the germline V gene (reference sequence). The CDR3 totals 16 residues. The CDR3: CASSISAQGAGETQYF. The CDR3 DNA reads as TGTGCCAGTAGTATAAGTGCACAGGGGGCAGGAGAGACCCAGTACTTC.

The chain carries TRBV30 and TRBJ1-1; D gene uncertain. The CDR3 has 11 amino acids. V was clipped by 5 bases and J by 5 bases, with 9 bases between them. Germline loops: CDR1 GTSNPN, CDR2 SVGIG (reference sequence). CDR3 protein: CAWPPPTEAFF. Here the CDR3 DNA reads TGTGCCTGGCCCCCCCCGACTGAAGCTTTCTTT.

In DNA, the CDR3 is TGTGCCAGCAGCATTCATAGCGGGAGGGTCGGAAATACGCAGTATTTT. Protein product: CASSIHSGRVGNTQYF. The chain has TRBV7-2 and TRBJ2-3, with 11 bases that match TRBD2. The CDR3 is 16 amino acids. Germline V gene sequence: CDR1 SGHTA, CDR2 FQGNSA. V gave up 5 bases and J gave up 7 bases; unmatched junction bases: 11. The variable domain in full, with the rest retrieved from reference TRBV7-2 and TRBJ2-3, is GAGVSQSPSNKVTEKGKDVELRCDPISGHTALYWYRQSLGQGLEFLIYFQGNSAPDKSGLPSDRFSAERTGGSVSTLTIQRTQQEDSAVYLCASSIHSGRVGNTQYFGPGTRLTVL.

Note on this clone: This same CDR3 is encoded by further DNA sequences in the sample. The V gene is TRBV7-9, the J gene TRBJ2-7; TRBD2 matches 11 bases. The CDR3 length is 17 residues. Per germline, CDR1 SEHNR and CDR2 FQNEAQ (reference sequence). The junction had 9 bases not matched to a gene; V was cut back by 1 base and J by 4 bases. The chain's CDR3 is CASSLGPGTSGSYEQYF. CDR3 DNA: TGTGCCAGCAGCTTAGGCCCCGGGACTAGCGGCTCTTACGAGCAGTACTTC. The entire variable domain, with the rest obtained from reference TRBV7-9 and TRBJ2-7, is as follows: DTGVSQNPRHKITKRGQNVTFRCDPISEHNRLYWYRQTLGQGPEFLTYFQNEAQLEKSRLLSDRFSAERPKGSFSTLEIQRTEQGDSAMYLCASSLGPGTSGSYEQYFGPGTRLTVT.

The CDR3: CASMRNTEAFF. The CDR3 DNA is TGTGCCAGCATGAGGAACACTGAAGCTTTCTTT. The chain links TRBV2 to TRBJ1-1; D is ambiguous. This CDR3 has 11 amino acids. V gave up 7 bases and J gave up 1 base, with 4 bases separating them. Looked up from germline, CDR1 is SNHLY and CDR2 is FYNNEI.

This clone was seen a handful of times. The chain has TRBV19 and TRBJ1-5; TRBD1 aligns across 7 bases. V dropped 0 bases and J dropped 3; count of bases not matched to a gene: 14. This CDR3 spans 19 amino acids. Germline V gives CDR1 LNHDA, CDR2 SQIVND (reference sequence). The CDR3 coding sequence is TGTGCCAGTAGTATAGATCGCCGTCGGACAGGTGAGGTCAATCAGCCCCAGCATTTT. This encodes CASSIDRRRTGEVNQPQHF. The whole variable domain, filled in from reference TRBV19 and TRBJ1-5, reads DGGITQSPKYLFRKEGQNVTLSCEQNLNHDAMYWYRQDPGQGLRLIYYSQIVNDFQKGDIAEGYSVSREKKESFPLTVTSAQKNPTAFYLCASSIDRRRTGEVNQPQHFGDGTRLSIL.

This chain links TRBV9 with TRBJ2-1; 13 bases match TRBD2. The CDR3 is 18 amino acids. Unmatched junction bases numbered 6, after V lost 0 bases and J lost 3 bases. Germline CDR1 SGDLS, CDR2 YYNGEE. This CDR3 reads CASSVESGLAGNYNEQFF. The CDR3 nucleotides read TGTGCCAGCAGCGTAGAATCGGGACTAGCGGGGAACTACAATGAGCAGTTCTTC.

The J gene is TRBJ1-3, the V gene TRBV30, with TRBD1 matching over 7 bases. V was clipped by 5 bases and J by 1 base; unmatched bases: 5. This CDR3 spans 14 amino acids. In germline, CDR1 is GTSNPN, CDR2 SVGIG (reference sequence). The CDR3 region is CAWYRGRSGNTIYF. DNA for the CDR3: TGTGCCTGGTACAGGGGAAGGTCTGGAAACACCATATATTTT. Looking up the rest from reference TRBV30 and TRBJ1-3 gives the full variable domain: SQTIHQWPATLVQPVGSPLSLECTVEGTSNPNLYWYRQAAGRGLQLLFYSVGIGQISSEVPQNLSASRPQDRQFILSSKKLLLSDSGFYLCAWYRGRSGNTIYFGEGSWLTVV.

The genes are TRBV10-3 and TRBJ1-1, with TRBD1 matching 9 bases. The V gene's germline CDR1 is ENHRY and CDR2 SYGVKD. This CDR3 contains 14 residues. V was pared by 7 bases and J by 1 base, with 4 bases of the junction left unmatched. For the CDR3, the DNA is TGTGCCATCACCCGGGACAGGGAGAACACTGAAGCTTTCTTT. This codes for CAITRDRENTEAFF.